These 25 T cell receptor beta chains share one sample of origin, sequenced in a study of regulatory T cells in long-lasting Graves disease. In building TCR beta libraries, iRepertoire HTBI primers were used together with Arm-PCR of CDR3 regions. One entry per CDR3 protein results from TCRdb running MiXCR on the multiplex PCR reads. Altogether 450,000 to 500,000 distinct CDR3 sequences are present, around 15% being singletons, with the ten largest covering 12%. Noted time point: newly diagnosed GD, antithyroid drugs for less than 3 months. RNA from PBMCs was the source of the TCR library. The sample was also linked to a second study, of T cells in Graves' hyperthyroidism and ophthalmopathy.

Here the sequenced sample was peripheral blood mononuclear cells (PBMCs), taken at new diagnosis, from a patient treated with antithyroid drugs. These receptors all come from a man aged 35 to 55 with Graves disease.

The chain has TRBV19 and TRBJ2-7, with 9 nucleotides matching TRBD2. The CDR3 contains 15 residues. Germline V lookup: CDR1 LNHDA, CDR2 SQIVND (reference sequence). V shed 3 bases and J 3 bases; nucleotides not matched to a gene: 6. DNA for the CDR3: TGTGCCAGTAGTATCCCAAAAGCGGGAGGCTACGAGCAGTACTTC. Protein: CASSIPKAGGYEQYF.

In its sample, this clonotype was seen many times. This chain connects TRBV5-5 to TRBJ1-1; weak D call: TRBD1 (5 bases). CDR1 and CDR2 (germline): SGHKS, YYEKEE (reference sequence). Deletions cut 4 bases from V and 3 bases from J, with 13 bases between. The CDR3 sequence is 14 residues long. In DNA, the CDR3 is TGTGCCAGCAGCCGGGACGGGGGATACACTGAAGCTTTCTTT. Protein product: CASSRDGGYTEAFF. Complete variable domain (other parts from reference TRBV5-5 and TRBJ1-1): DAGVTQSPTHLIKTRGQQVTLRCSPISGHKSVSWYQQVLGQGPQFIFQYYEKEERGRGNFPDRFSARQFPNYSSELNVNALLLGDSALYLCASSRDGGYTEAFFGQGTRLTVV.

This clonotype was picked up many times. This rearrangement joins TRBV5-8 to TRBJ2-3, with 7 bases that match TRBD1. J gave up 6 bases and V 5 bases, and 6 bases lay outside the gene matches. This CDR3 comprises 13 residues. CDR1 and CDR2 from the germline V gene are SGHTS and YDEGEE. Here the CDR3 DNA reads TGTGCCAGCAGACGCCAGGGGGAGGATACGCAGTATTTT. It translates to CASRRQGEDTQYF.

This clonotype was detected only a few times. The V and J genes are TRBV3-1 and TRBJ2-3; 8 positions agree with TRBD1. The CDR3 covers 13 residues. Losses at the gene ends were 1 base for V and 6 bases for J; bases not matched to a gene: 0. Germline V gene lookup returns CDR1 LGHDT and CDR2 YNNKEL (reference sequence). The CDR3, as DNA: TGTGCCAGCAGCCAAGGGACAGGGGATACGCAGTATTTT. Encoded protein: CASSQGTGDTQYF.

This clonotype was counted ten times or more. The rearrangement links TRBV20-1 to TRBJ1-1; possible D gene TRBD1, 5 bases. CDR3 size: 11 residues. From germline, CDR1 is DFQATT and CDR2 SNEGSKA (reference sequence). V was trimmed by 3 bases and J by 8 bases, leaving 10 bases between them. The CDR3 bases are TGCAGTGCTAGGGGGACTTACGAAGCTTTCTTT. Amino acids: CSARGTYEAFF.

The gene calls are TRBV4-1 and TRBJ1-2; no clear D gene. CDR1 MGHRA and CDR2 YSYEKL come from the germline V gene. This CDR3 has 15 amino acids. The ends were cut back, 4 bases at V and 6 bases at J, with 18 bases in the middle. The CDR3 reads CASSLPFSGGDGYTF. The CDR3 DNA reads TGCGCCAGCAGCCTCCCCTTCTCGGGTGGGGATGGCTACACCTTC.

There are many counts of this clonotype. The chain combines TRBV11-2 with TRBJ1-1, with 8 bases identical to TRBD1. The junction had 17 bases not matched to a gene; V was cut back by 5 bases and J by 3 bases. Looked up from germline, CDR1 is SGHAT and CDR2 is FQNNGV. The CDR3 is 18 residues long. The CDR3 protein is CASSVRTGWRYRYTEAFF. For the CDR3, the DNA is TGTGCCAGCAGCGTTCGGACAGGGTGGAGGTATCGGTACACTGAAGCTTTCTTT.

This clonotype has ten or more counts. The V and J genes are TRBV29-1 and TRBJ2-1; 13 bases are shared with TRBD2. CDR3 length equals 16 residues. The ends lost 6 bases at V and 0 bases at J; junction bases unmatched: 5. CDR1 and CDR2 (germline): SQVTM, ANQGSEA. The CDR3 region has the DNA TGCAGCGTCGGACTAGCGGGAGCGAGCTCCTACAATGAGCAGTTCTTC. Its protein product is CSVGLAGASSYNEQFF.

The CDR3 reads CASSFGGNGDTIYF. The DNA for the CDR3 is TGTGCCAGCAGTTTTGGGGGGAACGGGGACACCATATATTTT. This chain connects TRBV12-3 or TRBV12-4 to TRBJ1-3; D possibly corresponds to TRBD1 (5 bases). This CDR3 spans 14 amino acids. V was trimmed by 3 bases and J by 8 bases, leaving 14 bases between them.

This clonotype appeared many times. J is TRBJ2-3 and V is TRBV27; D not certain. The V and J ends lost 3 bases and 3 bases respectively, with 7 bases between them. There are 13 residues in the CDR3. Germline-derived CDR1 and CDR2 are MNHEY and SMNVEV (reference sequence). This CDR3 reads CASSFIGTDTQYF. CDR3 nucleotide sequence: TGTGCCAGCAGTTTTATAGGTACAGATACGCAGTATTTT.

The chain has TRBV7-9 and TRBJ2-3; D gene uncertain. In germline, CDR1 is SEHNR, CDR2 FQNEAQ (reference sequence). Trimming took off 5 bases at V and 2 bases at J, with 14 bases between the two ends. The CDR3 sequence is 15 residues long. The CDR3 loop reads CASSPGLPHTDTQYF. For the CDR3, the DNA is TGTGCCAGCAGCCCCGGCCTCCCCCACACAGATACGCAGTATTTT.

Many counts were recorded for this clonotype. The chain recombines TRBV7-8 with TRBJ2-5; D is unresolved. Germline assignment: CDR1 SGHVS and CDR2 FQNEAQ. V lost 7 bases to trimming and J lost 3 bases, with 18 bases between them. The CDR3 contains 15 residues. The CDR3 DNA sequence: TGTGCCAGCACCACGAGAGGTCAACCGAAAGAGACCCAGTACTTC. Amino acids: CASTTRGQPKETQYF.

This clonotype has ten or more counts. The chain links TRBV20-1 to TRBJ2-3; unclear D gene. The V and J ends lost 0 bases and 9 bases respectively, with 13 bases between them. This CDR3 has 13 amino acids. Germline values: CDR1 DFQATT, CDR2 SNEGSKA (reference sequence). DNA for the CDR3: TGCAGTGCTAGAGATCCCAAAGAGAGCACGCAGTATTTT. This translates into CSARDPKESTQYF.

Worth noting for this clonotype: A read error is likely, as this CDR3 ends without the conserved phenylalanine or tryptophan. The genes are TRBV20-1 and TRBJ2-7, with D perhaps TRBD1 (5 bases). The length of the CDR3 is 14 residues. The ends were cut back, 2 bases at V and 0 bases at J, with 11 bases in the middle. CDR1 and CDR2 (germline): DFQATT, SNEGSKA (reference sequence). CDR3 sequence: CSARYRMSSYEQYL. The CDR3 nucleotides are TGCAGTGCTAGATACAGGATGAGCTCCTACGAGCAGTACCTC.

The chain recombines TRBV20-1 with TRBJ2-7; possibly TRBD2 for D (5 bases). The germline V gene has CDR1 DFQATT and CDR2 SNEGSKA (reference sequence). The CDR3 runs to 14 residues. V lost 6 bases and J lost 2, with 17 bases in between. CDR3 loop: CSAVTQAVTYEQYF. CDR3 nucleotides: TGCAGTGCCGTTACCCAAGCGGTTACCTACGAGCAGTACTTC.

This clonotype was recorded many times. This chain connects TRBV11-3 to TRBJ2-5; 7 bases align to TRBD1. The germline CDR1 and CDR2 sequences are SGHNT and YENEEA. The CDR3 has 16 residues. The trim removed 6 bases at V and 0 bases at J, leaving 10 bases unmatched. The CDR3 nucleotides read TGTGCCAGCAGTCTAGGGGACAGAACCTACCAAGAGACCCAGTACTTC. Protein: CASSLGDRTYQETQYF.

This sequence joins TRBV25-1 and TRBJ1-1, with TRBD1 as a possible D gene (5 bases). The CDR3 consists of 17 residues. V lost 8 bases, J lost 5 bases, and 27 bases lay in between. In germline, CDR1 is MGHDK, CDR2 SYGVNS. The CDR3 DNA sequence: TGTGCCAGCCGACCTAACTCGGGGGGGGAAAGAGGTACTGAAGCTTTCTTT. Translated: CASRPNSGGERGTEAFF.

The DNA for the CDR3 is TGTGCCAGCAGTCCCGGGGGAAGACTTAAGCCGCTACGGAATGAGCAGTTCTTC. As protein: CASSPGGRLKPLRNEQFF. This rearrangement joins TRBV6-1 to TRBJ2-1; maybe TRBD2 (6 bases). V lost 5 bases, J lost 7 bases, and 27 bases lay in between. This CDR3 region has 18 residues. Germline CDR1 reads MNHNS; CDR2 reads SASEGT.

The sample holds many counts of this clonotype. DNA for the CDR3: TGTGCCAGCAGCCCCCGTCTGTTAGGGGCTGAAGCTTTCTTT. This encodes CASSPRLLGAEAFF. This rearrangement joins TRBV3-1 to TRBJ1-1; D is possibly TRBD1 (5 bases). CDR1 is LGHDT and CDR2 is YNNKEL in the germline V gene (reference sequence). Trimming pared 4 bases from V and 6 bases from J, leaving 15 bases between. CDR3 size: 14 residues.

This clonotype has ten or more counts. The CDR3 reads CAWSYRTGPYGYTF. For the CDR3, the DNA is TGTGCCTGGAGTTACCGGACAGGCCCCTATGGCTACACCTTC. The chain joins TRBV30 to TRBJ1-2, with 7 nucleotides matching TRBD1. The CDR3 sequence is 14 residues long. Germline CDR1 reads GTSNPN; CDR2 reads SVGIG (reference sequence). V shed 2 bases, J shed 4 bases, and the junction held 7 bases outside the gene matches.

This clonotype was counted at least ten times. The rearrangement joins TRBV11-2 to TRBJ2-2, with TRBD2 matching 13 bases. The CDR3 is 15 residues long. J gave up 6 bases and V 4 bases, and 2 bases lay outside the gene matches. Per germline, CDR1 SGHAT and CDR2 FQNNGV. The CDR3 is CASSWTSGSPGELFF. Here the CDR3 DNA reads TGTGCCAGCAGCTGGACTAGCGGGAGTCCCGGGGAGCTGTTTTTT.

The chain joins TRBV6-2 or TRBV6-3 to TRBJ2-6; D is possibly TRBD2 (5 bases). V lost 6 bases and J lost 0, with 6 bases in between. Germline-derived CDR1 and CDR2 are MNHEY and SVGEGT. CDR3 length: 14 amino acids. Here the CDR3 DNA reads TGTGCCAGCAGCGGGATCTCTGGGGCCAACGTCCTGACTTTC. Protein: CASSGISGANVLTF.

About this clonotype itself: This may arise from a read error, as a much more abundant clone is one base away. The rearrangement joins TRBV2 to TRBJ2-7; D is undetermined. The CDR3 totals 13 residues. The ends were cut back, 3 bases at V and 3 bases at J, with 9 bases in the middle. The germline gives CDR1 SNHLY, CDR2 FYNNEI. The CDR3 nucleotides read TGTGCCAGCAGTGAGATATCGAACTACGAGCAGTACTTC. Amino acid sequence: CASSEISNYEQYF.

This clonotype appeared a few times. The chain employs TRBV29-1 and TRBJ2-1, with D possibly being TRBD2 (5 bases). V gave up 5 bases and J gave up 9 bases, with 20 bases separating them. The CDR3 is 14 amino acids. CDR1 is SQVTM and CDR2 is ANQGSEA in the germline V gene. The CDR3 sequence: CSVSNGARAGEQFF. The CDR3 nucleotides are TGCAGCGTTAGTAACGGTGCGAGGGCGGGTGAGCAGTTCTTC.

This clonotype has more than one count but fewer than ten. Here the CDR3 DNA reads TGTGCCAGCAGCTCAAGCCCTGGGACAGGGATTTATGAGCAGTTCTTC. It encodes CASSSSPGTGIYEQFF. This sequence joins TRBV7-3 and TRBJ2-1, with TRBD1 matching over 9 bases. V lost 4 bases, J lost 8 bases, and 12 bases stayed unmatched. Germline V gene lookup returns CDR1 SGHTA and CDR2 FQGTGA. This CDR3 comprises 16 residues.